These 19 T cell receptor beta chains were sequenced from one sample in a study of blood T cell repertoires in COVID-19. Here immunoSEQ multiplex PCR was the method, and the copy in TCRdb shows in-frame clones only, minus some. Of some 240,000 clones in the sample, around 80% are singletons; the top ten hold approximately 4%. Sequenced input: PBMCs or T cells enriched from blood (not recorded which). These receptors came from a man in his thirties or forties with acute COVID-19.

The genes are TRBV23-1 and TRBJ1-1; possibly TRBD1 for D (5 bases). TRBV23-1 is marked as an open reading frame, function uncertain. V was pared by 2 bases and J by 5 bases, with 9 bases between. The CDR3 is 13 residues long. CDR3 coding DNA: TGCGCCAGCAGTCAAACGGGGGGGACTGAAGCTTTCTTT. This codes for CASSQTGGTEAFF.

CDR3 DNA: TGTGCCAGCAGCTCTATAGCGGGAGCGGCCGAGCAGTACGTC. This codes for CASSSIAGAAEQYV. The chain recombines TRBV7-2 with TRBJ2-7; TRBD2 matches 9 bases. This CDR3 comprises 14 residues. Germline loops: CDR1 SGHTA, CDR2 FQGNSA. V shed 4 bases, J shed 6 bases, and the junction held 7 bases outside the gene matches.

The rearrangement links TRBV10-3 to TRBJ2-7; no definite D call. Germline values: CDR1 ENHRY, CDR2 SYGVKD. There are 16 residues in the CDR3. The ends were cut back, 6 bases at V and 7 bases at J, with 25 bases in the middle. Here the CDR3 reads CAIRKKVAGLLLEQYV. The CDR3, as DNA: TGTGCCATCAGAAAGAAGGTGGCAGGTTTACTTTTAGAGCAGTACGTC.

This chain joins TRBV6-2 or TRBV6-3 and TRBJ2-1, with 8 bases that match TRBD1. V was pared by 3 bases and J by 8 bases, with 6 bases of the junction left unmatched. This CDR3 region has 14 residues. Germline V lookup: CDR1 MNHEY, CDR2 SVGEGT. The CDR3 DNA follows: TGTGCCAGCAGTTATAGGGACAGGCTCTATGAGCAGTTCTTC. Amino acid sequence: CASSYRDRLYEQFF.

The chain is built from TRBV2 and TRBJ2-1; 10 nucleotides agree with TRBD2. From germline, CDR1 is SNHLY and CDR2 FYNNEI. After removal of 6 bases from V and 6 bases from J, the junction contained 8 bases not matched to a gene. The CDR3 is 15 amino acids. CDR3 protein: CASRAGTSDSNEQFF. The CDR3 region has the DNA TGTGCCAGCAGGGCAGGGACTAGCGATTCCAATGAGCAGTTCTTC.

This clone was observed once. The gene calls are TRBV6-4 and TRBJ2-1, with no clear D. Germline V CDR1 and CDR2: MRHNA, SNTAGT. V lost 3 bases, J lost 5 bases, and 8 bases lay in between. The CDR3 loop spans 13 amino acids. Here the CDR3 reads CASSEAPNNEQFF. CDR3 DNA sequence: TGTGCCAGCAGTGAAGCTCCCAACAATGAGCAGTTCTTC.

This clone was counted a few times. The DNA for the CDR3 is TGTGCCAGTAGTCCGGAACAGATTCAAGAGACCCAGTACTTC. It specifies CASSPEQIQETQYF. The chain uses TRBV19 and TRBJ2-5, with D unclear. Germline assignment: CDR1 LNHDA and CDR2 SQIVND (reference sequence). With 5 bases removed from V and 2 bases from J, the gap between germline ends came to 12 bases. The CDR3 is made up of 14 amino acids.

The chain combines TRBV4-1 with TRBJ2-2; a possible D gene is TRBD1 (6 bases). This CDR3 has 15 amino acids. Trimming removed 4 bases at V and 7 bases at J, with 16 bases between. Germline-derived CDR1 and CDR2 are MGHRA and YSYEKL. CDR3 nucleotide sequence: TGCGCCAGCAGCCGGGAACAGGGTGGGGTCGGGGAGCTGTTTTTT. Its translation: CASSREQGGVGELFF.

The genes are TRBV19 and TRBJ1-1; 10 bases align to TRBD1. Unmatched junction bases numbered 12, after V lost 3 bases and J lost 8 bases. Germline lookup yields CDR1 LNHDA and CDR2 SQIVND (reference sequence). The CDR3 has 16 amino acids. The CDR3 is CASSIALWDRGREAFF. The DNA of the CDR3 is TGTGCCAGTAGTATTGCCCTCTGGGACAGGGGAAGGGAAGCTTTCTTT. Based on the CDR3 plus reference TRBV19 and TRBJ1-1, the full variable domain is DGGITQSPKYLFRKEGQNVTLSCEQNLNHDAMYWYRQDPGQGLRLIYYSQIVNDFQKGDIAEGYSVSREKKESFPLTVTSAQKNPTAFYLCASSIALWDRGREAFFGQGTRLTVV.

The CDR3 loop reads CASSQDVLGTGATNTEAFF. The CDR3 DNA is TGCGCCAGCAGCCAAGATGTCCTCGGGACAGGGGCCACGAACACTGAAGCTTTCTTT. The chain recombines TRBV4-1 with TRBJ1-1, with 10 bases identical to TRBD1. V dropped 0 bases and J dropped 1; count of bases not matched to a gene: 11. Germline-derived CDR1 and CDR2 are MGHRA and YSYEKL. CDR3 length equals 19 residues.

About this clone itself: Relative to the germline gene, one junction end is altered; a read error may explain this. The gene calls are TRBV6-5 and TRBJ2-1; tentatively, D is TRBD1 (5 bases). The CDR3 is made up of 12 amino acids. Germline CDR1 reads MNHEY; CDR2 reads SVGAGI. The DNA of the CDR3 is TGTGCCAGCAGTTACCGCGGACACGGATCCGTCTTC. Protein sequence: CASSYRGHGSVF.

CDR3 sequence reads: CASSQEAYGYTF. In DNA form, the CDR3 reads TGTGCCAGCAGCCAAGAAGCATATGGCTACACCTTC. The chain recombines TRBV3-1 (or the pseudogene TRBV3-2) with TRBJ1-2; D call uncertain. The germline V gene has CDR1 LGHDT and CDR2 YNNKEL (reference sequence). The CDR3 runs to 12 residues. The V gene lost 0 bases and the J gene lost 5 bases, with 4 bases spanning the gap.

J is TRBJ2-7 and V is TRBV6-5, with D perhaps TRBD1 (5 bases). CDR1 is MNHEY, CDR2 SVGAGI, per germline. The CDR3 loop spans 13 amino acids. V lost 2 bases and J 4 bases, leaving 9 bases between the germline ends. The CDR3 region is CASSYGRDYEQYV. The CDR3, as DNA: TGTGCCAGCAGTTACGGCAGGGATTACGAGCAGTACGTC.

The chain joins TRBV7-8 to TRBJ2-2; 7 bases are shared with TRBD1. Germline CDR1 SGHVS, CDR2 FQNEAQ. The CDR3 sequence is 16 residues long. After removal of 3 bases from V and 1 base from J, the junction contained 5 bases not matched to a gene. The CDR3 sequence is CASSFSGGLNTGELFF. The CDR3 DNA follows: TGTGCCAGCAGCTTCTCAGGGGGTTTGAACACCGGGGAGCTGTTTTTT.

The chain's CDR3 is CASRDYLLGLYEQYV. CDR3 sequence (DNA): TGTGCCAGCAGAGACTATCTCTTGGGCCTCTACGAGCAGTACGTC. The chain links TRBV21-1 to TRBJ2-7; the table's TRBD2 call for D was not verified on the DNA. TRBV21-1 is termed a pseudogene. CDR3 size: 15 residues.

This clone appeared a few times. The CDR3 DNA sequence: TGTGCCAGTACGAAAGGGACTAACACTGAAGCTTTCTTT. The encoded protein is CASTKGTNTEAFF. The V call is TRBV19, the J call TRBJ1-1; D is perhaps TRBD1 (5 bases). CDR3 size: 13 residues. V was pared by 7 bases and J by 2 bases, with 11 bases between. The germline gives CDR1 LNHDA, CDR2 SQIVND (reference sequence).

The chain has TRBV7-2 and TRBJ2-2; 10 nucleotides agree with TRBD1. The V segment lost 4 bases and the J segment 5 bases; nucleotides outside the gene matches: 7. The germline gives CDR1 SGHTA, CDR2 FQGNSA. The CDR3 spans 16 residues. Here the CDR3 DNA reads TGTGCCAGCAGCTCAGGGGGACAGGGGACAACCGGGGAGCTGTTTTTT. As protein: CASSSGGQGTTGELFF. The full variable domain, with the rest looked up from reference TRBV7-2 and TRBJ2-2, is GAGVSQSPSNKVTEKGKDVELRCDPISGHTALYWYRQSLGQGLEFLIYFQGNSAPDKSGLPSDRFSAERTGGSVSTLTIQRTQQEDSAVYLCASSSGGQGTTGELFFGEGSRLTVL.

J is TRBJ1-2 and V is TRBV2, with 10 positions matching TRBD1. This CDR3 spans 15 amino acids. Trimming removed 4 bases from V and 6 bases from J; junction bases left unmatched: 8. Germline values: CDR1 SNHLY, CDR2 FYNNEI. CDR3 in DNA: TGTGCCAGCAGTGCGGGACAGGGGATAGGGAATGGCTACACCTTC. It encodes CASSAGQGIGNGYTF.

This clone was seen a single time. CDR3 coding DNA: TGTGCCATCAGTGGGACTAGCGGGAGAGGCTACAATGAGCAGTTCTTC. The encoded protein is CAISGTSGRGYNEQFF. V gene TRBV10-3 combines with J gene TRBJ2-1; 13 bases map to TRBD2. Germline CDR1 is ENHRY and CDR2 is SYGVKD. The CDR3 runs 16 residues. V was pared by 4 bases and J by 3 bases, with 3 bases of the junction left unmatched.